This TCR beta chain was found in a study of beta chain features in type 1 diabetes. Study-level background: No patient-donor differences in age, gender, total cells or subset yield. Overall study findings and caveats: Fewer junction insertions and more nucleotide deletions appeared in type 1 diabetes patients. When Type 1 diabetes patients were examined, their TCRB CDR3s proved moderately but significantly shorter in all four CD4+ subsets.

The investigators reverse transcribed all of the isolated RNA, so they sequenced expressed TCRB transcripts. Clones were read by immunoSEQ multiplex PCR, and TCRdb kept only the in-frame ones, dropping some. The sample lists 970,000 or so clones; about 17% were seen once. V lost 10 bases to trimming and J lost 3 bases, with 19 bases between them. The CDR3 contains 15 residues. Germline lookup yields CDR1 MNHEY and CDR2 SMNVEV (reference sequence). A few counts support this clone. Its antigen is unknown. The purity of all sorted populations exceeded 95%. The receptor comes from a woman between 18 and 30 years old in good health. Source material: naive CD4+ T cells from blood. The rearrangement uses TRBV27 and TRBJ2-1; D is uncertain. CDR3 sequence (DNA): TGTGCCACCAGACCTTTCGCCGCGCGCTACAATGAGCAGTTCTTC. It is translated as CATRPFAARYNEQFF.